A single sample gave rise to the 10 T cell receptor beta chains below, sequenced in a study of beta chain features in type 1 diabetes. General observations from the study: Among patients with Type 1 diabetes, TCRB CDR3s were moderately but significantly shorter in every one of the four CD4+ subsets.

What these receptors recognize is not known. Of the isolated RNA, all was reverse transcribed, and so the sequenced material was expressed TCRB transcripts. The data were produced by immunoSEQ multiplex PCR, yet TCRdb's version contains in-frame clones alone and is incomplete. Here the sample spans approximately 250,000 clones, approximately 16% being singletons. Sequenced material: naive CD4+ T cells from blood. The receptors here all came from a man aged 25 to 45 with type 1 diabetes.

The J gene is TRBJ2-5, the V gene TRBV23-1, with D perhaps TRBD1 (6 bases). TRBV23-1 is given ORF status, its function remaining uncertain. V was pared by 7 bases and J by 8 bases, with 14 bases between. The CDR3 loop spans 12 amino acids. CDR3 loop: CASKPGTFTQYF. The CDR3 DNA reads as TGCGCCAGCAAACCGGGGACATTCACCCAGTACTTC.

The rearrangement uses TRBV6-5 and TRBJ2-6; D remains unclear. V was pared by 4 bases and J by 0 bases, with 7 bases between. The germline V gene has CDR1 MNHEY and CDR2 SVGAGI. CDR3 length: 15 residues. This chain's CDR3 is CASSSHGSGANVLTF. The CDR3 DNA is TGTGCCAGCAGTTCCCATGGCTCTGGGGCCAACGTCCTGACTTTC.

About this clone itself: Germline is not matched at one junction end, which may reflect a read error. The rearrangement uses TRBV11-1 and TRBJ2-5, with TRBD2 identical over 7 bases. The CDR3 covers 14 residues. Germline lookup yields CDR1 SGHAT and CDR2 FQDESV (reference sequence). The CDR3 loop reads CASSLAGAQETQYF. In DNA form, the CDR3 reads TGTGCCAGCAGTTTAGCGGGTGCGCAAGAGACCCAGTACTTC.

The chain links TRBV15 to TRBJ1-5; TRBD1 agrees at 7 bases. The CDR3 runs to 16 residues. Trimming removed 3 bases from V and 3 bases from J; junction bases left unmatched: 8. Germline V gene lookup returns CDR1 LNHNV and CDR2 YYDKDF (reference sequence). CDR3 sequence: CATSRTRQGNNQPQHF. The CDR3 bases are TGTGCCACCAGCAGGACTAGACAGGGCAACAATCAGCCCCAGCATTTT.

This clone was counted only a few times. The V call is TRBV9, the J call TRBJ2-1, with D unresolved. Between the trimmed V and J ends, which lost 4 bases and 12 bases, there was a span of 17 bases. CDR1 is SGDLS and CDR2 is YYNGEE in the germline V gene. This CDR3 has 13 amino acids. In DNA, the CDR3 is TGTGCCAGCAGCCCCCGATCATATCAAGGGCAGTTCTTC. It yields the protein CASSPRSYQGQFF.

This clone was observed once. This chain connects TRBV27 to TRBJ2-7; 9 bases fit TRBD2. V shed 7 bases, J shed 1 base, and the junction held 14 bases outside the gene matches. This CDR3 is 17 amino acids long. Germline lookup yields CDR1 MNHEY and CDR2 SMNVEV (reference sequence). The CDR3 here is CASTAVVLAGTSYEQYF. CDR3 DNA sequence: TGTGCCAGCACCGCGGTCGTCCTAGCGGGGACGTCCTACGAGCAGTACTTC.

In this sample, this clone turned up a few times. This chain links TRBV6-5 with TRBJ2-7, with D maybe TRBD1 (6 bases). Germline values: CDR1 MNHEY, CDR2 SVGAGI. The CDR3 totals 15 residues. V dropped 2 bases and J dropped 2 bases, with 13 bases sitting between them. The CDR3 loop reads CASSYLQGPTYEQYF. The CDR3 DNA follows: TGTGCCAGCAGTTACCTGCAGGGGCCCACCTACGAGCAGTACTTC.

This clone turned up a few times. The chain's CDR3 is CSVKVGQGTTSTDTQYF. In DNA form, the CDR3 reads TGCAGCGTGAAGGTCGGACAGGGGACAACTAGCACAGATACGCAGTATTTT. This chain uses TRBV29-1 with TRBJ2-3, with 9 bases lining up with TRBD1. CDR1 is SQVTM and CDR2 is ANQGSEA in the germline V gene. The CDR3 is 17 amino acids. The V and J ends lost 6 bases and 0 bases, in that order; junction bases with no gene match: 13.

This clone came up a few times. This chain joins TRBV27 and TRBJ2-5; 8 nucleotides align to TRBD2. The germline V gene has CDR1 MNHEY and CDR2 SMNVEV (reference sequence). The CDR3 consists of 16 residues. The V and J ends lost 5 bases and 0 bases, in that order; junction bases with no gene match: 8. The CDR3 bases are TGTGCCAGCAGTCCGTTACTAGCGGCAAACCAAGAGACCCAGTACTTC. It is translated as CASSPLLAANQETQYF.

Here the CDR3 reads CASSRILTSGRVGNIQYF. The CDR3 bases are TGTGCCAGCAGCCGAATCTTGACTAGCGGGAGGGTTGGAAACATTCAGTACTTC. The gene calls are TRBV5-6 and TRBJ2-4, with 14 nucleotides matching TRBD2. V was pared by 4 bases and J by 6 bases, with 12 bases of the junction left unmatched. This CDR3 is built from 18 residues. Germline V lookup: CDR1 SGHDT, CDR2 YYEEEE.